Each of the 6 T cell receptor beta chains below was sequenced from the same sample in a study of regulatory T cells in long-lasting Graves disease. Regarding time point: newly diagnosed GD, antithyroid drugs for less than 3 months. With RNA extracted from PBMCs as input, the TCR library was made. Arm-PCR of CDR3 regions and iRepertoire HTBI primers were used to build TCR beta libraries. Each CDR3 protein gets one entry after TCRdb re-called the multiplex PCR reads with MiXCR. The data hold around 500,000 distinct CDR3 sequences, with about 13% observed a single time. This sample also belongs to another study, concerning T cells in Graves' hyperthyroidism and ophthalmopathy.

The sample in question was peripheral blood mononuclear cells (PBMCs), obtained at new diagnosis, from a patient treated with antithyroid drugs. These TCRs come from a young man with Graves disease.

The sample holds a few counts of this clonotype. V is TRBV5-1 and J is TRBJ2-5, with D unresolved. The CDR3 has 14 amino acids. The V and J ends lost 4 bases and 3 bases respectively, with 13 bases between them. Germline V CDR1 and CDR2: SGHRS, YFSETQ. CDR3 sequence reads: CASSPDAGKETQYF. The CDR3, as DNA: TGCGCCAGCAGCCCTGACGCCGGAAAAGAGACCCAGTACTTC.

This clonotype was observed a handful of times. The chain employs TRBV20-1 and TRBJ2-4; 10 bases align to TRBD2. Germline CDR1 and CDR2: DFQATT and SNEGSKA (reference sequence). This CDR3 is built from 16 residues. Unmatched junction bases numbered 16, after V lost 6 bases and J lost 8 bases. Here the CDR3 reads CSAPTSSGRAGDIQYF. The CDR3 DNA reads as TGCAGTGCCCCGACCTCGAGCGGGAGGGCCGGGGACATTCAGTACTTC.

This clonotype was counted at least ten times. V usage is TRBV6-2 or TRBV6-3 and J usage is TRBJ1-2, with D unclear. Looked up from germline, CDR1 is MNHEY and CDR2 is SVGEGT. V was pared by 5 bases and J by 3 bases, with 10 bases between. The CDR3 extends over 13 amino acids. CDR3 residues: CASSVQSYYGYTF. The CDR3 nucleotides read TGTGCCAGCAGTGTACAGTCTTACTATGGCTACACCTTC.

The genes are TRBV9 and TRBJ2-3; perhaps TRBD2 as D (5 bases). Trimming left V 0 bases short and J 1 base short, with 15 bases between. CDR3 size: 17 residues. The germline V gene has CDR1 SGDLS and CDR2 YYNGEE. CDR3 DNA: TGTGCCAGCAGCGTAGCTACAATCGGGGATGGCACAGATACGCAGTATTTT. Its translation: CASSVATIGDGTDTQYF. The variable domain in full, with the rest retrieved from reference TRBV9 and TRBJ2-3, is DSGVTQTPKHLITATGQRVTLRCSPRSGDLSVYWYQQSLDQGLQFLIQYYNGEERAKGNILERFSAQQFPDLHSELNLSSLELGDSALYFCASSVATIGDGTDTQYFGPGTRLTVL.

Many counts were recorded for this clonotype. The J gene is TRBJ2-5, the V gene TRBV10-3, with D possibly matching TRBD2 (5 bases). Germline CDR1 reads ENHRY; CDR2 reads SYGVKD. The CDR3 has 14 residues. V lost 2 bases and J lost 6, with 13 bases in between. The CDR3 loop is CAISEPETGKTQYF. The DNA of the CDR3 is TGTGCCATCAGTGAGCCCGAGACGGGAAAGACCCAGTACTTC.

In this sample, this clonotype turned up many times. The CDR3 DNA reads TGTGCCAGCAGCCAAACTCCCGGGCAAGATACGCAGTATTTT. It yields the protein CASSQTPGQDTQYF. The V call is TRBV3-1, the J call TRBJ2-3, with D uncertain. The V end was cut by 2 bases, the J end by 5 bases, with 11 bases between. The CDR3 has 14 amino acids. In germline, CDR1 is LGHDT, CDR2 YNNKEL (reference sequence).